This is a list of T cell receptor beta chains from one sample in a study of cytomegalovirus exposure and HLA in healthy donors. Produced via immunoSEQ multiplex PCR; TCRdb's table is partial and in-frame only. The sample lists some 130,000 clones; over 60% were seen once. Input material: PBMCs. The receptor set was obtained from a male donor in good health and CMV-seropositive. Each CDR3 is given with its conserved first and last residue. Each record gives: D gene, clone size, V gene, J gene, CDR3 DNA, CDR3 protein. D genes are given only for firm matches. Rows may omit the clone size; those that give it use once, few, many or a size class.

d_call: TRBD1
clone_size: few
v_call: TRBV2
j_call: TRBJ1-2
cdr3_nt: TGTGCCAGCAGTGAGGGACAGTTCCCTTATGGCTACACCTTC
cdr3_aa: CASSEGQFPYGYTF

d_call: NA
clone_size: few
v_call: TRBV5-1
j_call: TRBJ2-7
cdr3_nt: TGCGCCAGCAGCTTGGGGGCCCCCTACGAGCAGTACTTC
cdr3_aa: CASSLGAPYEQYF

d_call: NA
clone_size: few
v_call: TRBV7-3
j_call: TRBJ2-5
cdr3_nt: TGTGCCAGCAGCTTAACAGGGGACCAAGAGACCCAGTACTTC
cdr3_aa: CASSLTGDQETQYF

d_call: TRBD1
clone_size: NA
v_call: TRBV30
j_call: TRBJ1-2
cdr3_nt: TGTGCCTGGAACTTTGGACAGGGCGATGGCTACACCTTC
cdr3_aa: CAWNFGQGDGYTF

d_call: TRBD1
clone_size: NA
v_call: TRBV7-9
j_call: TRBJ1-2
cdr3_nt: TGTGCCAGCAGCTCACAGGGGCCCTACACCTTC
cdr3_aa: CASSSQGPYTF

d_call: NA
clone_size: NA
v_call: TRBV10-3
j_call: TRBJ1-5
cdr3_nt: TGTGCCATCAGTGAAGGCAGGTTAAGCAATCAGCCCCAGCATTTT
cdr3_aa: CAISEGRLSNQPQHF

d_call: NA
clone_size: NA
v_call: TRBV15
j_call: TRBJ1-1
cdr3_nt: TGTGCCACCAGCAGAGATGTCGCAGGGCCGACTGAAGCTTTCTTT
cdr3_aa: CATSRDVAGPTEAFF

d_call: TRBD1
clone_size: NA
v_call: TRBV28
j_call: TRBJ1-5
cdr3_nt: TGTGCCAGCAGTTACAGGGGGCGGGGGCCCCAGCATTTT
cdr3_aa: CASSYRGRGPQHF

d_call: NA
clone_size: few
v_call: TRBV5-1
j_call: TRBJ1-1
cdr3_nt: TGCGCCAGCAGCTTCCGGGACACAGACCCGAACACTGAAGCTTTCTTT
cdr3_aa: CASSFRDTDPNTEAFF

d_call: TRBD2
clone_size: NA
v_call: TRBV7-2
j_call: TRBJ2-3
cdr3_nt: TGTGCCAGCAGCACAGCGGGGAGGTCCACAGATACGCAGTATTTT
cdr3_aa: CASSTAGRSTDTQYF

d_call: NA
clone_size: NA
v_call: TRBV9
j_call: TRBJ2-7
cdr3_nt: TGTGCCAGCAGCTCGGGGAATACCTACGAGCAGTACTTC
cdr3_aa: CASSSGNTYEQYF

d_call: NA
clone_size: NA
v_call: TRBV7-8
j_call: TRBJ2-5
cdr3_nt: TGTGCCGGCAGCCCCCGAGGGGGTGAGACCCAGTACTTC
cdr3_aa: CAGSPRGGETQYF

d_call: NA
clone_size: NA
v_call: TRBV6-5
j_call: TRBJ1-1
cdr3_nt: TGTGCCAGCAGTTACTCGATTATTCAGGGGAACACTGAAGCTTTCTTT
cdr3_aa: CASSYSIIQGNTEAFF

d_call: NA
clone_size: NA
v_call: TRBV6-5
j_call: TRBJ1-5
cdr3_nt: TGTGCCAGCTCTTCTGAGGGTGATCAGCCCCAGCATTTT
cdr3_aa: CASSSEGDQPQHF

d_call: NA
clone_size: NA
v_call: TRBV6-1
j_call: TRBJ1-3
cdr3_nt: TGTGCCAGCAGCCGGGACTTTCGTGGTGGAAACACCATATATTTT
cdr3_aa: CASSRDFRGGNTIYF

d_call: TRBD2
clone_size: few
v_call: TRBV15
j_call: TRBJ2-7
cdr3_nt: TGTGCCACCAGCGGGGGGACTAGCGGGAGTTACTACGAGCAGTACTTC
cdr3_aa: CATSGGTSGSYYEQYF

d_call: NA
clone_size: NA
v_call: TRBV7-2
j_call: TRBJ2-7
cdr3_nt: TGTGCCAGCAGATTAGTGGAGGTGAGCTCCTACGAGCAGTACTTC
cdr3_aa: CASRLVEVSSYEQYF

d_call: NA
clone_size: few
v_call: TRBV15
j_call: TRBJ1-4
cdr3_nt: TGTGCCACCAGCAGAGATCTTTTACGGGAAAAACTGTTTTTT
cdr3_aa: CATSRDLLREKLFF

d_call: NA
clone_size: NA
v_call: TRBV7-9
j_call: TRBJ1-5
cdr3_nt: TGTGCCAGCAGCTTTAATAGCAATCAGCCCCAGCATTTT
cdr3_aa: CASSFNSNQPQHF

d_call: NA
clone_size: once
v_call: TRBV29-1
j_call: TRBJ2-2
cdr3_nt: TGCAGCGCAGCGGGACATACTGGCTCCGGGGAGCTGTTTTTT
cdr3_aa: CSAAGHTGSGELFF

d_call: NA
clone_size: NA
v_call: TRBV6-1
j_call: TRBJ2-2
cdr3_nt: TGTGCCAGCAGTGGAACTGAGAGCGGGGAGCTGTTTTTT
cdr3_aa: CASSGTESGELFF

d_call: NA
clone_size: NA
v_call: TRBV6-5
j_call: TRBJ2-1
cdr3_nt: TGTGCCAGCAGTTACGGGCCAGACAACTACAATGAGCAGTTCTTC
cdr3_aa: CASSYGPDNYNEQFF

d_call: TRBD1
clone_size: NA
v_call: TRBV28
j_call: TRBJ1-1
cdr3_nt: TGTGCCAGCAGTTTAAGGGACAGCAACACTGAAGCTTTCTTT
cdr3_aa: CASSLRDSNTEAFF

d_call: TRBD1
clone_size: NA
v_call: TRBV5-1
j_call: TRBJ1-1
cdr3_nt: TGCGCCAGCAGCTTGGCCGAGACAGGGGCAATTTGGAACACTGAAGCTTTCTTT
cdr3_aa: CASSLAETGAIWNTEAFF

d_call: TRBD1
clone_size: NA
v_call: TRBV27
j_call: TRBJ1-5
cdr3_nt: TGTGCCAGCAGTAGACAGGGTGAAGGGCAGCCCCAGCATTTT
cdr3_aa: CASSRQGEGQPQHF

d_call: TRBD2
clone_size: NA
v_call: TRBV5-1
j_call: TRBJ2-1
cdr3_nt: TGCGCCAGCAGCCTCGGGACTAGCGGGGGGTGGTCCTACAATGAGCAGTTCTTC
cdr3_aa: CASSLGTSGGWSYNEQFF

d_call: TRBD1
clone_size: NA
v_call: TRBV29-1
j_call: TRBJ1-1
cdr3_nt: TGCAGCGTCCAAGTGGGACAGGGGAACACTGAAGCTTTCTTT
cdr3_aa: CSVQVGQGNTEAFF

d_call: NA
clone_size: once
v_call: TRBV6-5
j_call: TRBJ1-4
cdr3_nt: TGTGCCAGCAGTTTTCGCCGGGGTGAAAAACTGTTTTTT
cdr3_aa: CASSFRRGEKLFF

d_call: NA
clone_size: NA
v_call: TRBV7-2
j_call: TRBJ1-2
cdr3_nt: TGTGCCAGCAGCTTAACCGGGTCCGGAGTTAGCTATGGCTACACCTTC
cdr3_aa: CASSLTGSGVSYGYTF

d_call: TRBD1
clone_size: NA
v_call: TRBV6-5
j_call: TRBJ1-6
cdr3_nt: TGTGCCAGCAGTTCGACAGGGGGAGGTAATTCACCCCTCCACTTT
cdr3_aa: CASSSTGGGNSPLHF

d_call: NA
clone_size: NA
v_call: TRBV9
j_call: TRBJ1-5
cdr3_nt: TGTGCCAGCAGCCCGGCGGGTGAGAGCAATCAGCCCCAGCATTTT
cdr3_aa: CASSPAGESNQPQHF

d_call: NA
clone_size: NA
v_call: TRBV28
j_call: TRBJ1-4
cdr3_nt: TGTGCCAGCAGTCCGGGAGGCAATGAAAAACTGTTTTTT
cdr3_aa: CASSPGGNEKLFF

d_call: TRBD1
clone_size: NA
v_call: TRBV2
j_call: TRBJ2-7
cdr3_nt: TGTGCCAGCAGTGCCCGACAGGGCCGCTACGAGCAGTACTTC
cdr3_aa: CASSARQGRYEQYF

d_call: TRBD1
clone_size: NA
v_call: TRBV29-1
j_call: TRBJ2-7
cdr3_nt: TGCAGCGTGGGACAGGGGGGGGACTACGAGCAGTACTTC
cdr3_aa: CSVGQGGDYEQYF

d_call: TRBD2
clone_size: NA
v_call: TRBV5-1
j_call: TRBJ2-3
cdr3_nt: TGCGCCAGCAGCGCGGGACTAGAGGTAGATACGCAGTATTTT
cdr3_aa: CASSAGLEVDTQYF

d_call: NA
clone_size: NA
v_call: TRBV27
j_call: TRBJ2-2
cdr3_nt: TGTGCCAGCAGTTTAAGGCGGCGGGACAACACCGGGGAGCTGTTTTTT
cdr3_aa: CASSLRRRDNTGELFF

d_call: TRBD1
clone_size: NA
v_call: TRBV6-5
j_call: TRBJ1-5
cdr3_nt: TGTGCCAGCAGGAAACAGGGGGCTGGGCAGCCCCAGCATTTT
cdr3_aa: CASRKQGAGQPQHF

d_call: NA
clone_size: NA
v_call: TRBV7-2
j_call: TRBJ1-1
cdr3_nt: TGTGCCAGCAGCTTATCAGTGAACACTGAAGCTTTCTTT
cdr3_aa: CASSLSVNTEAFF

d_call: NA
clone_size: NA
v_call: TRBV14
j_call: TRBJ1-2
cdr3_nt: TGTGCCAGCAGCCCCTGGACAGTTGCTCCGTGGGGCTATGGCTACACCTTC
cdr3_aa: CASSPWTVAPWGYGYTF

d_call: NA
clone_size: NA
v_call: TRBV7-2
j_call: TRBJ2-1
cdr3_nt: TGTGCCAGCAGTCCAAGGCTGGGGGGGGCGAGGAATGAGCAGTTCTTC
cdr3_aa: CASSPRLGGARNEQFF

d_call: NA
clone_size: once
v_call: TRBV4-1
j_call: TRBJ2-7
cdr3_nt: TGCGCCAGCAGCCAAGCGGGACTTAGCTCCTACGAGCAGTACTTC
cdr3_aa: CASSQAGLSSYEQYF

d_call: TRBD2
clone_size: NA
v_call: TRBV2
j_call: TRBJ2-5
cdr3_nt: TGTGCCAGCAGTATGACTAGCGGGGGGGCGGAGACCCAGTACTTC
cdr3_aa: CASSMTSGGAETQYF

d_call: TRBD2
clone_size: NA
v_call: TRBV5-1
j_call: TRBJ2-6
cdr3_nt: TGCGCCAGCAGCTTGACCTTATCTAGCGGGAGTTTGTCTGGGGCCAACGTCCTGACTTTC
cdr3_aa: CASSLTLSSGSLSGANVLTF

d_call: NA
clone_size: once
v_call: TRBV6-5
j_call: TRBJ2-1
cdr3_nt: TGTGCCAGCAGTTACTCGCGCCGGGACAATGAGCAGTTCTTC
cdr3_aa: CASSYSRRDNEQFF

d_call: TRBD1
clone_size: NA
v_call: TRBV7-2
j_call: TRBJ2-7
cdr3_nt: TGTGCCAGCGGCGATGACAGGGAAAACTACGAGCAGTACTTC
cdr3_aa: CASGDDRENYEQYF

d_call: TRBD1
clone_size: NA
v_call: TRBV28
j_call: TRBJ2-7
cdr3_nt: TGTGCCAGCAGTCCCCGGTGGACAGGCTACGAGCAGTACTTC
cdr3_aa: CASSPRWTGYEQYF

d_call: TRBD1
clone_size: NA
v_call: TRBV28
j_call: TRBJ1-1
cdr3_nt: TGTGCCAGCAACCCGGGACAGCACAACACTGAAGCTTTCTTT
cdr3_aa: CASNPGQHNTEAFF